A selection of T cell receptor beta chains follows, all from one sample in a study of human T cells and chemical hapten exposure. In TCRdb, the RACE reads were re-called with MiXCR into one record per CDR3 protein. The table lists more than 85,000 distinct CDR3 sequences, 30% to 35% of them singletons. The specimen was whole blood, collected in connection with sensitization to the hapten diphenylcyclopropenone (DPC). These receptors were collected from a man aged 40-49 years with alopecia areata. Some clones in this sample may be carry-over from other donors' samples. CDR3s include the opening cysteine and the closing phenylalanine or tryptophan. The order of the fields is V gene, J gene, CDR3 protein.

TRBV6-2/TRBV6-3	TRBJ1-1	CASSYTFQVEAFF
TRBV5-1	TRBJ2-2	CASSLRREGTGELFF
TRBV27	TRBJ2-3	CASSLSEAADTQYF
TRBV9	TRBJ2-1	CASSVRGGLAGEGEQFF
TRBV4-2	TRBJ1-2	CASSQDGGGFDGYTF
TRBV7-6	TRBJ1-4	CASSFEWTGTLQSNEKLFF
TRBV27	TRBJ1-5	CASSLVVSNQPQHF
TRBV3-1	TRBJ2-3	CASTPTSGSTDTQYF
TRBV6-4	TRBJ2-3	CASSEEGLGTDTQYF
TRBV12-3/TRBV12-4	TRBJ2-1	CASSFEVYNEQFF
TRBV4-3	TRBJ2-1	CASSQARIAGDEQFF
TRBV20-1	TRBJ2-3	CSAAGLAGGPSTDTQYF
TRBV20-1	TRBJ2-3	CSATYTDTQYF
TRBV12-3/TRBV12-4	TRBJ2-6	CASEPGSSGANVLTF
TRBV29-1	TRBJ1-2	CSVEVPANYGYTF
TRBV21-1	TRBJ2-3	CASSNRGTWSTDTQYF
TRBV19	TRBJ2-2	CASSIDTRGTGELFF
TRBV5-5	TRBJ2-3	CASIRRGETTDTQYF
TRBV28	TRBJ1-1	CASSLSLDSREAFF
TRBV20-1	TRBJ1-1	CSALKSGAGMNTEAFF
TRBV7-9	TRBJ2-3	CASSSGASGHSTDTQYF
TRBV4-3	TRBJ2-1	CASSQVTPGTEQFF
TRBV21-1	TRBJ2-4	CASSKVWCVAKNIQYF
TRBV6-2/TRBV6-3	TRBJ2-2	CASSYRGLAGANTGELFF
TRBV3-1	TRBJ2-6	CANERSGANVLTF
TRBV12-3/TRBV12-4	TRBJ2-1	CASRTTGTRVYNEQFF
TRBV6-5	TRBJ2-3	CASRPYSGSPDTQYF
TRBV14	TRBJ2-5	CASSPRLAGGLETQYF
TRBV4-3	TRBJ2-3	CASSPLPSVTTDTQYF
TRBV5-6	TRBJ2-3	CASSLVGISDTQYF
TRBV7-6	TRBJ2-3	CASASGRVTDTQYF
TRBV6-2/TRBV6-3	TRBJ1-6	CASRWTALGSPLHF
TRBV27	TRBJ2-2	CASRPGGKVPSGELFF
TRBV4-3	TRBJ1-1	CASSQEPRTGAFF
TRBV18	TRBJ2-3	CASSPPTSASTDTQYF
TRBV29-1	TRBJ2-1	CSVEVRRDTRGNEQFF
TRBV4-3	TRBJ2-7	CASSQSYRGFSRVYEQYF
TRBV24-1	TRBJ1-1	CATMDSDTEAFF
TRBV7-2	TRBJ2-3	CASSYWGRTSGGGTDTQYF
TRBV29-1	TRBJ1-4	CSVGLSTNEKLFF
TRBV6-5	TRBJ2-1	CASSTPLAGASYNEQFF
TRBV3-1	TRBJ2-7	CASSQRDREGEQYF
TRBV6-2/TRBV6-3	TRBJ1-5	CASSYSAGYQPQHF
TRBV6-2/TRBV6-3	TRBJ2-5	CASKRWTNQETQYF